These 12 T cell receptor beta chains came from one sample sequenced in a study of T-cell memory formation after mild COVID-19. TCRdb ran MiXCR on the 5' RACE reads and lists one entry per CDR3 protein. The sample carries 550,000 to 600,000 distinct CDR3 sequences, roughly 17% recorded once. Material for sequencing was PBMCs or a T cell subset sorted from them (not recorded which). The origin of the receptors is an adult woman who had mild COVID-19 (a few samples of this study predate the infection). Cell type and time point are not known.

This clonotype has more than one count but fewer than ten. The J gene is TRBJ1-6, the V gene TRBV5-1; 8 bases agree with TRBD1. The CDR3 length is 16 residues. V lost 0 bases and J lost 6; bases outside the gene matches: 5. The V gene's germline CDR1 is SGHRS and CDR2 YFSETQ. The CDR3 DNA follows: TGCGCCAGCAGCTTGGATCCGGACAGGGTTAATTCACCCCTCCACTTT. It is translated as CASSLDPDRVNSPLHF.

The table lists this clonotype with a few counts. The rearrangement links TRBV10-3 to TRBJ1-2; the match to TRBD1 covers 9 bases. Trimming at V came to 4 bases and at J to 7 bases, leaving 10 bases not matched to a gene. Germline CDR1 is ENHRY and CDR2 is SYGVKD. CDR3 length: 15 residues. The CDR3 DNA reads as TGTGCCATCAGTGCACGGGGGACAGGGAAGTCTGGCTACACCTTC. It yields the protein CAISARGTGKSGYTF.

Comment on this clonotype: The junction departs from the called germline gene at one end, perhaps through a read error. The chain uses TRBV7-7 and TRBJ2-1; 8 nucleotides line up with TRBD1. The CDR3 is 14 amino acids. The germline CDR1 and CDR2 sequences are SSHAT and FNYEAQ (reference sequence). CDR3 sequence reads: CASSIGQGNSEQFF. In DNA form, the CDR3 reads TGTGCTAGCAGCATCGGACAGGGTAATTCTGAGCAGTTCTTC.

The chain joins TRBV6-6 to TRBJ1-5; D remains ambiguous. Germline V lookup: CDR1 MNHNY, CDR2 SVGAGI (reference sequence). Trimming left V 7 bases short and J 7 bases short, with 17 bases between. The CDR3 has 14 residues. The CDR3: CASNTGPGGQPQHF. CDR3 in DNA: TGTGCCAGCAACACCGGACCTGGAGGGCAGCCCCAGCATTTT.

This clonotype showed up just a few times. One end of the junction varies from germline; a read error may be responsible. The genes are TRBV19 and TRBJ2-4, with a possible D match to TRBD2 (5 bases). The CDR3 consists of 12 residues. Germline CDR1 reads LNHDA; CDR2 reads SQIVND (reference sequence). The CDR3 region has the DNA TGTGCCAGTAGTCTAGCCGCGGCCCCGCCCCACTTC. It yields the protein CASSLAAAPPHF.

J is TRBJ2-7 and V is TRBV7-9; D might be TRBD1 (8 bases). CDR1 SEHNR and CDR2 FQNEAQ come from the germline V gene (reference sequence). The length of the CDR3 is 14 residues. Trimming stripped 4 bases from V and 3 bases from J, with 13 bases between. The CDR3 DNA sequence: TGTGCCAGCAGCTACGGGGGGACAGGCTACGAGCAGTACTTC. This gives the protein CASSYGGTGYEQYF.

The V and J genes are TRBV12-3 or TRBV12-4 and TRBJ2-1, with 10 bases fitting TRBD1. The trim removed 3 bases at V and 12 bases at J, leaving 5 bases unmatched. The CDR3 runs 13 residues. CDR3 coding DNA: TGTGCCAGCAGTTTTGGGGACAGGGGACGGCAGTTCTTC. This sequence encodes CASSFGDRGRQFF.

This clonotype has more than one count but fewer than ten. This chain joins TRBV5-1 and TRBJ2-7; D call uncertain. V was pared by 0 bases and J by 5 bases, with 15 bases between. There are 15 residues in the CDR3. Germline CDR1 and CDR2: SGHRS and YFSETQ. In DNA form, the CDR3 reads TGCGCCAGCAGCTTGGCCTCGGATTTCGCCAACGAGCAGTACTTC. The encoded protein is CASSLASDFANEQYF.

The rearrangement joins TRBV20-1 to TRBJ1-1; unclear D gene. The CDR3 covers 15 residues. Trimming stripped 0 bases from V and 0 bases from J, with 11 bases between. Germline CDR1 DFQATT, CDR2 SNEGSKA (reference sequence). The CDR3 region is CSARDGGSLNTEAFF. Here the CDR3 DNA reads TGCAGTGCTAGAGATGGAGGGAGCCTGAACACTGAAGCTTTCTTT.

The chain carries TRBV12-3 or TRBV12-4 and TRBJ2-1; 7 nucleotides align to TRBD2. The CDR3 is 13 residues long. V lost 3 bases to trimming and J lost 14 bases; unmatched junction nucleotides: 10. The CDR3 loop is CASSFYGGGRKFF. Here the CDR3 DNA reads TGTGCCAGCAGTTTTTACGGCGGGGGTAGGAAGTTCTTC.

This clonotype was seen a single time. The chain links TRBV7-3 to TRBJ1-1, with unresolved D. Germline CDR1 is SGHTA and CDR2 is FQGTGA. V was pared by 5 bases and J by 3 bases, with 16 bases between. The CDR3 extends over 15 amino acids. As DNA, the CDR3 is TGTGCCAGCAGCCCCCATGGAGGATTCGACACTGAAGCTTTCTTT. As protein: CASSPHGGFDTEAFF. Drawing the rest from reference TRBV7-3 and TRBJ1-1, the complete variable domain is GAGVSQTPSNKVTEKGKYVELRCDPISGHTALYWYRQSLGQGPEFLIYFQGTGAADDSGLPNDRFFAVRPEGSVSTLKIQRTERGDSAVYLCASSPHGGFDTEAFFGQGTRLTVV.

V and J are TRBV27 and TRBJ2-1; TRBD2 matches 10 bases. V was clipped by 7 bases and J by 4 bases; unmatched bases: 4. CDR3 length equals 14 residues. Germline values: CDR1 MNHEY, CDR2 SMNVEV (reference sequence). This CDR3 reads CASTSGRGYNEQFF. DNA for the CDR3: TGTGCCAGCACCAGCGGGAGGGGATACAATGAGCAGTTCTTC.